The clone carrying this TCR beta chain was counted between two and nine times. Its antigen is currently unknown. This sample was included in a study of blood T cells in healthy people across ages. Notes on the study in general: Long-lived donors had more naive CD4+ cells and higher diversity than aged donors.

Germline V CDR1 and CDR2: SEHNR, FQNEAQ (reference sequence). This CDR3 has 13 residues. Trimming pared 8 bases from V and 0 bases from J, leaving 8 bases between. Primed by a sample-barcoded 5' primer and a J-beta primer mix, a second PCR proceeded for 7 to 11 cycles. MiXCR, run by TCRdb on the 5' RACE reads, gives a single entry per CDR3 protein. Counted here are roughly 1,300,000 distinct CDR3 sequences, 59% occurring once; the ten biggest clones make up roughly 7%. Specimen: blood. The chain couples TRBV7-9 to TRBJ2-1, with D hard to call. This receptor was identified in a man aged 18 to 29 in good health. CDR3 residues: CASPGSSYNEQFF. The CDR3 nucleotides are TGTGCCAGCCCAGGAAGCTCCTACAATGAGCAGTTCTTC.